These 24 T cell receptor beta chains were all obtained from the same sample, sequenced in a study of T-cell memory formation after mild COVID-19. From the 5' RACE reads, TCRdb called clonotypes with MiXCR, one entry per CDR3 protein. Seen here are around 150,000 distinct CDR3 sequences, roughly 28% observed once, and the top ten hold around 12%. The source material was PBMCs or a T cell subset sorted from them (not recorded which). All receptors come from an adult woman who had mild COVID-19 (a few samples of this study predate the infection). Cell type and time point are not known.

In this sample, this clonotype turned up a few times. The chain combines TRBV29-1 with TRBJ2-5, with D possibly being TRBD1 (6 bases). Trimming took off 7 bases at V and 4 bases at J, with 22 bases between the two ends. The CDR3 covers 15 residues. In germline, CDR1 is SQVTM, CDR2 ANQGSEA. The CDR3 nucleotides read TGCAGCGCCGGACAGCCGACATATGAGGCAGAGACCCAGTACTTC. The encoded protein is CSAGQPTYEAETQYF.

The CDR3 loop reads CASRRLDGQEQYF. CDR3 in DNA: TGTGCCAGCAGGCGCCTGGACGGACAGGAGCAGTACTTC. The rearrangement links TRBV6-5 to TRBJ2-7; possibly TRBD1 for D (6 bases). Trimming shortened V by 6 bases and J by 7 bases, and 16 bases separated the two germline ends. Germline CDR1 reads MNHEY; CDR2 reads SVGAGI. The CDR3 length is 13 residues.

Here the CDR3 reads CASSLGAGRYTDTQYF. The CDR3 coding sequence is TGTGCCAGCAGCTTAGGAGCGGGGAGATACACAGATACGCAGTATTTT. The rearrangement links TRBV11-2 to TRBJ2-3, with TRBD2 matching over 7 bases. The CDR3 loop spans 16 amino acids. V was pared by 1 base and J by 2 bases, with 6 bases of the junction left unmatched. Germline CDR1 is SGHAT and CDR2 is FQNNGV. Combining the CDR3 with reference TRBV11-2 and TRBJ2-3 gives the whole variable domain EAGVAQSPRYKIIEKRQSVAFWCNPISGHATLYWYQQILGQGPKLLIQFQNNGVVDDSQLPKDRFSAERLKGVDSTLKIQPAKLEDSAVYLCASSLGAGRYTDTQYFGPGTRLTVL.

The genes are TRBV18 and TRBJ2-1, with 8 bases aligning to TRBD1. CDR3 length: 13 residues. Germline V gene lookup returns CDR1 KGHSH and CDR2 LQKENI. Trimming at V came to 3 bases and at J to 7 bases, leaving 2 bases not matched to a gene. The chain's CDR3 is CASSPDRANEQFF. The CDR3 DNA reads as TGTGCCAGCTCACCGGACAGGGCAAATGAGCAGTTCTTC.

The chain joins TRBV6-6 to TRBJ2-2, with unresolved D. Germline CDR1 is MNHNY and CDR2 is SVGAGI (reference sequence). There are 13 residues in the CDR3. Trimming stripped 5 bases from V and 3 bases from J, with 7 bases between. The CDR3 loop reads CASSVTDTGELFF. The CDR3 DNA is TGTGCCAGCAGTGTGACGGACACCGGGGAGCTGTTTTTT.

The rearrangement links TRBV2 to TRBJ2-3; the D gene is possibly TRBD1 (6 bases). Germline V lookup: CDR1 SNHLY, CDR2 FYNNEI. The V end lost 11 bases, the J end lost 3 bases, and 18 bases lay between the germline ends. CDR3 length: 14 residues. Written as DNA, the CDR3 is TGTGCCGCCCGGACAGTCCCGAGAACAGATACGCAGTATTTT. This gives the protein CAARTVPRTDTQYF.

The sample holds a few counts of this clonotype. The chain couples TRBV29-1 to TRBJ2-7, with 7 nucleotides matching TRBD1. V shed 7 bases and J 3 bases; nucleotides not matched to a gene: 9. Germline assignment: CDR1 SQVTM and CDR2 ANQGSEA. The CDR3 extends over 13 amino acids. DNA for the CDR3: TGCAGCGCTAGATCGGACAGGAACTACGAGCAGTACTTC. Its translation: CSARSDRNYEQYF.

The rearrangement uses TRBV4-2 and TRBJ2-4; 7 bases are a match to TRBD2. V dropped 1 base and J dropped 2; count of bases not matched to a gene: 5. CDR1 and CDR2 (germline): LGHNA, YNFKEQ. The CDR3 is 16 residues long. The CDR3 here is CASSQVGGGSKNIQYF. Written as DNA, the CDR3 is TGTGCCAGCAGCCAAGTTGGGGGGGGATCCAAAAACATTCAGTACTTC.

The chain uses TRBV25-1 and TRBJ2-7; 8 bases are shared with TRBD1. With V trimmed by 4 bases and J by 7 bases, 3 bases remained unmatched. The CDR3 runs 12 residues. Germline CDR1 reads MGHDK; CDR2 reads SYGVNS. The DNA of the CDR3 is TGTGCCAGCAGTGCCCGGACAGGGGAGCAGTACTTC. The encoded protein is CASSARTGEQYF.

The V and J genes are TRBV5-1 and TRBJ2-7, with 8 bases lining up with TRBD1. Trimming at V came to 4 bases and at J to 0 bases, leaving 6 bases not matched to a gene. Germline V gene data show CDR1 as SGHRS and CDR2 as YFSETQ. The CDR3 contains 15 residues. The DNA of the CDR3 is TGCGCCAGCAGCGAAAGGACAGGGAGCTCCTACGAGCAGTACTTC. This translates into CASSERTGSSYEQYF.

This chain joins TRBV7-9 and TRBJ2-7; 7 bases are a match to TRBD1. The CDR3 consists of 16 residues. Germline loops: CDR1 SEHNR, CDR2 FQNEAQ (reference sequence). V was pared by 4 bases and J by 3 bases, with 12 bases of the junction left unmatched. This chain's CDR3 is CASSSPPRTGFYEQYF. DNA for the CDR3: TGTGCCAGCAGCTCCCCTCCCAGGACAGGTTTCTACGAGCAGTACTTC.

The CDR3 bases are TGTGCCAGCAGCCCTAGGACAGGGTCGAACGAGCAGTACTTC. This encodes CASSPRTGSNEQYF. The rearrangement links TRBV11-2 to TRBJ2-7; TRBD1 matches at 8 bases. V shed 5 bases and J 5 bases; nucleotides not matched to a gene: 8. The CDR3 is 14 residues long. The V gene's germline CDR1 is SGHAT and CDR2 FQNNGV.

This clonotype has more than one count but fewer than ten. The chain combines TRBV5-7 with TRBJ2-6; D remains ambiguous. TRBV5-7 is an open reading frame whose function is uncertain. Trimming pared 0 bases from V and 4 bases from J, leaving 8 bases between. This CDR3 comprises 15 residues. The CDR3 nucleotides are TGTGCCAGCAGCTTGGTCAGGTGGGGGGCCAACGTCCTGACTTTC. Encoded protein: CASSLVRWGANVLTF.

The chain has TRBV7-9 and TRBJ1-6; D call uncertain. Trimming pared 7 bases from V and 10 bases from J, leaving 14 bases between. The CDR3 has 13 amino acids. The germline V gene encodes CDR1 SEHNR and CDR2 FQNEAQ (reference sequence). The CDR3 here is CASTVEPGSPLHF. CDR3 nucleotides: TGTGCCAGCACGGTGGAGCCCGGGTCACCCCTCCACTTT.

This clonotype was picked up a small number of times. The chain has TRBV12-3 or TRBV12-4 and TRBJ1-4; D unresolved. The CDR3 spans 16 residues. The ends were cut back, 1 base at V and 1 base at J, with 10 bases in the middle. The CDR3 nucleotides are TGTGCCAGCAGTTTAGACCCTCCCTTAACTAATGAAAAACTGTTTTTT. As protein: CASSLDPPLTNEKLFF.

The chain employs TRBV5-4 and TRBJ2-7; D may be TRBD2 (5 bases). This CDR3 has 16 residues. Deletions cut 2 bases from V and 0 bases from J, with 15 bases between. The germline CDR1 and CDR2 sequences are SGHNT and YYREEE (reference sequence). The CDR3 DNA reads as TGTGCCAGCAGCTTCGTACTAGGCCCTTCCTCCTACGAGCAGTACTTC. Its protein is CASSFVLGPSSYEQYF.

The chain uses TRBV29-1 and TRBJ2-1, with 12 bases fitting TRBD2. Germline V CDR1 and CDR2: SQVTM, ANQGSEA. There are 15 residues in the CDR3. J gave up 7 bases and V 5 bases, and 9 bases lay outside the gene matches. In DNA form, the CDR3 reads TGCAGCGTTACCCCTAGCGGGAGGGCCGGAAATGAGCAGTTCTTC. This codes for CSVTPSGRAGNEQFF.

This clonotype was counted between two and nine times. The chain is built from TRBV5-1 and TRBJ2-3; 9 bases agree with TRBD2. Germline CDR1 SGHRS, CDR2 YFSETQ. V dropped 5 bases and J dropped 6; count of bases not matched to a gene: 7. The CDR3 length is 14 residues. In DNA, the CDR3 is TGCGCCAGCAGAGCGGGAGGACCCGCGGATACGCAGTATTTT. As protein: CASRAGGPADTQYF.

The genes are TRBV7-6 and TRBJ1-4; maybe TRBD1 (5 bases). Germline V gene lookup returns CDR1 SGHVS and CDR2 FNYEAQ. V lost 3 bases to trimming and J lost 4 bases, with 12 bases between them. The CDR3 runs to 15 residues. CDR3: CASSLKTAFNEKLFF. CDR3 DNA sequence: TGTGCCAGCAGCTTGAAGACAGCGTTTAATGAAAAACTGTTTTTT.

J is TRBJ2-1 and V is TRBV5-1; 9 bases align to TRBD1. The CDR3 consists of 15 residues. Losses at the gene ends were 4 bases for V and 6 bases for J; bases not matched to a gene: 8. CDR1 is SGHRS and CDR2 is YFSETQ in the germline V gene. For the CDR3, the DNA is TGCGCCAGCAGCGAGGGACAGGGCACGGGCAATGAGCAGTTCTTC. Its translation: CASSEGQGTGNEQFF.

The gene calls are TRBV20-1 and TRBJ1-5; 8 bases fit TRBD1. This CDR3 comprises 14 residues. V lost 5 bases to trimming and J lost 6 bases; unmatched junction nucleotides: 9. The germline V gene encodes CDR1 DFQATT and CDR2 SNEGSKA (reference sequence). For the CDR3, the DNA is TGCAGTGCTGGGAAACAGGGGGTGGGTCAGCCCCAGCATTTT. Its translation: CSAGKQGVGQPQHF.

The V and J genes are TRBV7-8 and TRBJ1-5; 7 positions agree with TRBD1. Germline CDR1 SGHVS, CDR2 FQNEAQ. Germline trimming cut 3 bases from V and 3 bases from J; bases unmatched to any gene: 5. The CDR3 spans 15 residues. Written as DNA, the CDR3 is TGTGCCAGCAGCTTTACAGGGGTAACCAATCAGCCCCAGCATTTT. Amino acid sequence: CASSFTGVTNQPQHF.

V and J are TRBV28 and TRBJ2-3, with D uncertain. Per germline, CDR1 MDHEN and CDR2 SYDVKM. V lost 2 bases and J 3 bases, leaving 12 bases between the germline ends. The CDR3 is made up of 15 amino acids. The CDR3 is CASSLPSRLTDTQYF. CDR3 in DNA: TGTGCCAGCAGTTTACCATCTAGGCTTACAGATACGCAGTATTTT.

A single count supports this clonotype. CDR3 loop: CASSLDGGPYGYTF. The CDR3 region has the DNA TGTGCCAGCAGCTTAGATGGGGGGCCCTATGGCTACACCTTC. This chain joins TRBV7-2 and TRBJ1-2, with D possibly being TRBD1 (6 bases). This CDR3 comprises 14 residues. The V end was cut by 1 base, the J end by 4 bases, with 10 bases between. Germline-derived CDR1 and CDR2 are SGHTA and FQGNSA.